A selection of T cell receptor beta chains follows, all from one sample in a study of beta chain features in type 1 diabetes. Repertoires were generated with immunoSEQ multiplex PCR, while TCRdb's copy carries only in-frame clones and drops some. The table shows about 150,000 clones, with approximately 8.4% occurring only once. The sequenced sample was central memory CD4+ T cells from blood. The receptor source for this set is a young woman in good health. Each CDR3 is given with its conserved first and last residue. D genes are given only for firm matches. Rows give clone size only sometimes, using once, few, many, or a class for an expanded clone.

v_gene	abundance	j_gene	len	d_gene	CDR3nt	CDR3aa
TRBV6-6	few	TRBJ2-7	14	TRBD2	TGTGCCACCAAATTCACGAGCGGGGGGGCCGGGCAGTACTTC	CATKFTSGGAGQYF
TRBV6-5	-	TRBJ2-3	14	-	TGTGCCAGCATTCCCAACCCGGGGGCAGATACGCAGTATTTT	CASIPNPGADTQYF
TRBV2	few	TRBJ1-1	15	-	TGTGCCAGCAGTGAGACAGGTCATGGCAACACTGAAGCTTTCTTT	CASSETGHGNTEAFF
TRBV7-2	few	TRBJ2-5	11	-	TGTGCCAGCAGCTCAGGGGCGACCCAGTACTTC	CASSSGATQYF
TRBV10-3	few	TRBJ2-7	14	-	TGTGCCATCAGTGAGAGGGAAGGGGTGTTCGAGCAGTACTTC	CAISEREGVFEQYF
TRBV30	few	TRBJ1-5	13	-	TGTGCCTGGAGTGTACGGGACAATCAGCCCCAGCATTTT	CAWSVRDNQPQHF
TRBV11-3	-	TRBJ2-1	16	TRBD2	TGTGCCAGCAGCTTTATATTAACTAGCGGGAGCAATGAGCAGTTCTTC	CASSFILTSGSNEQFF
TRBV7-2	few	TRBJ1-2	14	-	TGTGCCAGCAGCTCCCGGAGTCCGTTGGGTGGCTACACCTTC	CASSSRSPLGGYTF
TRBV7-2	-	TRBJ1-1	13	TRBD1	TGTGCCAGCAGTTCTTGGACAGGGGATGAAGCTTTCTTT	CASSSWTGDEAFF
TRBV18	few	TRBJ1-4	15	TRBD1	TGTGCCAGCTCACCACTGGGACAGGGTAACGAAAAACTGTTTTTT	CASSPLGQGNEKLFF
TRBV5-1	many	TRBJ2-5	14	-	TGCGCCAGCAGCTTGGGACTAGGACAAGAGACCCAGTACTTC	CASSLGLGQETQYF
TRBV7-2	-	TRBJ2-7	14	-	TGTGCCAGCAGTCCCACAGGGATTTCCTACGAGCAGTACTTC	CASSPTGISYEQYF
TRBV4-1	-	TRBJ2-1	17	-	TGCGCCAGCAGCCAAGTCGATTTGGGACTGAATTACAATGAGCAGTTCTTC	CASSQVDLGLNYNEQFF
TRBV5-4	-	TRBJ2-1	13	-	TGTGCCAGCAGCCTCGGTACAGGGACTGAGCAGTTCTTC	CASSLGTGTEQFF
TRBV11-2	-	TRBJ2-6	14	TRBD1	TGTGCCAGCAGCCAGGGGGCTGGGGCCAACGTCCTGACTTTC	CASSQGAGANVLTF
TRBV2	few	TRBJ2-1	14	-	TGTGCCAGCAAGCGGAGTCCCTCGGGAAATGAGCAGTTCTTC	CASKRSPSGNEQFF
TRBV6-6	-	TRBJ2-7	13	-	TGTGCCAGCAGCCCGAGTCAACTCTACGAGCAGTACTTC	CASSPSQLYEQYF
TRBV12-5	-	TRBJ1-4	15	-	TGTGCTAGTGCCCTCAGGAACCAGCCTAATGAAAAACTGTTTTTT	CASALRNQPNEKLFF
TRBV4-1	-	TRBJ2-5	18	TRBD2	TGCGCCAGCAGCCAAGACGGGACTAGCGGGGGGGCCAGAGAGACCCAGTACTTC	CASSQDGTSGGARETQYF
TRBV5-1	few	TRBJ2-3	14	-	TGCGCCAGCAGCCTGGGAACTAGCACAGATACGCAGTATTTT	CASSLGTSTDTQYF
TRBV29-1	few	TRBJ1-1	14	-	TGCAGCGCTACCCTGGCCGACTCCATACTTGAAGCTTTCTTT	CSATLADSILEAFF
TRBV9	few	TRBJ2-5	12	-	TGTGCCAGCAGCGCGTCTTCAGAGACCCAGTACTTC	CASSASSETQYF
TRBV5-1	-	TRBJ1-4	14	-	TGCGCCAGCAGCTCAGGGGCCAGGGATGAAAAACTGTTTTTT	CASSSGARDEKLFF
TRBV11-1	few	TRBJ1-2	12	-	TGTGCCAGCGCACAGGGCAACTATGGCTACACCTTC	CASAQGNYGYTF
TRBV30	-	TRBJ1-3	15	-	TGTGCCTGGATGGACAAAGCGTCGGCCGGAAACACCATATATTTT	CAWMDKASAGNTIYF
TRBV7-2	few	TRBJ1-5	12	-	TGTGCCAGCAGCTTAACGGGTCAGCCCCAGCATTTT	CASSLTGQPQHF
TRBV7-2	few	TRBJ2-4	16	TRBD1	TGTGCCAGCAGCTTAGGAGGGACAGGGGCCAAAAACATTCAGTACTTC	CASSLGGTGAKNIQYF
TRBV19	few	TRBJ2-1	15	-	TGTGCCAGTAAATTCAGCGGAACTGCCTACAATGAGCAGTTCTTC	CASKFSGTAYNEQFF
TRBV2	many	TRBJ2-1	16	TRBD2	TGTGCCAGCAGTGAAGCCCAGCGGGGTTCCTACAATGAGCAGTTCTTC	CASSEAQRGSYNEQFF
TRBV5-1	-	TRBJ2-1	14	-	TGCGCCAGCAGCCCAGGGACTCGCTACAATGAGCAGTTCTTC	CASSPGTRYNEQFF
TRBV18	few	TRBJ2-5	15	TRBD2	TGTGCCAGCTCACCGAGGCGGGGGGGACAAGAGACCCAGTACTTC	CASSPRRGGQETQYF
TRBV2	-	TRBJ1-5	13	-	TGTGCCAGCGGAGGGACCGGTAATCAGCCCCAGCATTTT	CASGGTGNQPQHF
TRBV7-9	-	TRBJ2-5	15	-	TGTGCCAGCAGCTTGGGGGGATCCCCAGGGGAGACCCAGTACTTC	CASSLGGSPGETQYF
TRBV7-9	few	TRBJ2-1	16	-	TGTGCCAGCAGCTTAGGGTTAGCGGTCCTCCCGGATGAGCAGTTCTTC	CASSLGLAVLPDEQFF
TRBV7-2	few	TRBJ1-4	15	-	TGTGCCAGCAGCTTAACAAGGGAGCCGCATGAAAAACTGTTTTTT	CASSLTREPHEKLFF
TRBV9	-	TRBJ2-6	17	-	TGTGCCAGCAGCGCGAAACGGGACTCCGTGGGGGCCAACGTCCTGACTTTC	CASSAKRDSVGANVLTF
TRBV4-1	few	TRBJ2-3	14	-	TGCGCCAGCAGCCAAGTTGAGGGCCCAGATACGCAGTATTTT	CASSQVEGPDTQYF
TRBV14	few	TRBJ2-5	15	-	TGTGCCAGCAGCGCACGGGACCGGGACGGGAGGACCCAGTACTTC	CASSARDRDGRTQYF
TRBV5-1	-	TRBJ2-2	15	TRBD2	TGCGCCAGCAGCAAGCGGGGGCCGAACACCGGGGAGCTGTTTTTT	CASSKRGPNTGELFF
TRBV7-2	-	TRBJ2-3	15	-	TGTGCCAGCAGCTTTGTCGGGGGAACCACAGATACGCAGTATTTT	CASSFVGGTTDTQYF
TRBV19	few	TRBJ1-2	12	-	TGTGCCAGTAGTATCGAGGGCTATGGCTACACCTTC	CASSIEGYGYTF
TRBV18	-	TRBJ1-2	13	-	TGTGCCAGCTCACCGACGGAGTTCGACGGCTACACCTTC	CASSPTEFDGYTF
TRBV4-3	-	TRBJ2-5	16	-	TGCGCCAGCAGGCCAGCTAGAGGGACTTCGGCCCAGACCCAGTACTTC	CASRPARGTSAQTQYF
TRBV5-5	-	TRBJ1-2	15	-	TGTGCCAGCAGCTTGGGTCCGGGTCTACAAAATGGCTACACCTTC	CASSLGPGLQNGYTF
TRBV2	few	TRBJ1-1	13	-	TGTGCCAGCAGCATTACAGGTGCCACTGAAGCTTTCTTT	CASSITGATEAFF
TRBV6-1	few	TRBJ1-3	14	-	TGTGCCAGCAGGTCCCAGGGCACTGGAAACACCATATATTTT	CASRSQGTGNTIYF
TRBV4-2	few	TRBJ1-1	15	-	TGTGCCAGCAGATTTGCTGGGGGCGCGAACACTGAAGCTTTCTTT	CASRFAGGANTEAFF